One and the same sample provided the 10 T cell receptor beta chains below, sequenced in a study of blood T cell repertoires in COVID-19. Measured with immunoSEQ multiplex PCR; TCRdb has only the in-frame clones, and not every one. The sample holds approximately 140,000 clones, about four fifths seen once. The specimen was peripheral blood. The receptors shown here come from a human donor in a cohort sampled during active COVID-19.

This clone appeared many times. CDR3 region: CASSHVGQGASYEQYF. Written as DNA, the CDR3 is TGCGCCAGCAGCCACGTGGGACAGGGGGCGTCCTACGAGCAGTACTTC. V gene TRBV4-1 combines with J gene TRBJ2-7, with TRBD1 matching over 12 bases. This CDR3 has 16 residues. Looked up from germline, CDR1 is MGHRA and CDR2 is YSYEKL. J was trimmed by 1 base and V by 3 bases; bases with no gene match: 4.

The chain has TRBV5-4 and TRBJ2-6; D is undetermined. CDR1 and CDR2 (germline): SGHNT, YYREEE (reference sequence). This CDR3 has 17 residues. V gave up 2 bases and J gave up 0 bases, with 12 bases separating them. CDR3 coding DNA: TGTGCCAGCAGCTTTCCAAGCTTGCCCTCTGGGGCCAACGTCCTGACTTTC. As protein: CASSFPSLPSGANVLTF.

The genes are TRBV5-5 and TRBJ2-5, with 11 positions matching TRBD2. CDR1 is SGHKS and CDR2 is YYEKEE in the germline V gene (reference sequence). The V segment lost 0 bases and the J segment 4 bases; nucleotides outside the gene matches: 2. This CDR3 region has 15 residues. The CDR3 DNA is TGTGCCAGCAGCTTGGGACTAGCGGGAAGAGAGACCCAGTACTTC. Translated: CASSLGLAGRETQYF.

The V gene is TRBV15, the J gene TRBJ1-1; the D is unclear. The germline CDR1 and CDR2 sequences are LNHNV and YYDKDF (reference sequence). V was clipped by 0 bases and J by 0 bases, with 11 bases between them. CDR3 size: 16 residues. CDR3 DNA sequence: TGTGCCACCAGCAGAGATGAGGGTGCCATGAACACTGAAGCTTTCTTT. Protein sequence: CATSRDEGAMNTEAFF.

The gene calls are TRBV3-1 (or the pseudogene TRBV3-2) and TRBJ2-7, with a possible D match to TRBD2 (6 bases). The germline V gene encodes CDR1 LGHDT and CDR2 YNNKEL (reference sequence). There are 16 residues in the CDR3. V lost 3 bases to trimming and J lost 4 bases, with 19 bases between them. CDR3: CASSHLRRAKSYEQYF. DNA for the CDR3: TGTGCCAGCAGCCACCTGCGGAGGGCAAAATCATACGAGCAGTACTTC.

J is TRBJ2-3 and V is TRBV27, with 10 bases matching TRBD2. With 5 bases clipped from V and 6 bases from J, the junction kept 14 bases outside the gene matches. Germline CDR1 and CDR2: MNHEY and SMNVEV (reference sequence). This CDR3 is 17 amino acids long. DNA of the CDR3: TGTGCCAGCAGTCCGGATAGACTAGCGGGTTCCCTGGATACGCAGTATTTT. Protein: CASSPDRLAGSLDTQYF.

This chain uses TRBV7-2 with TRBJ2-3, with 10 bases identical to TRBD2. The V gene end was trimmed by 1 base and the J gene end by 11 bases; junction bases not matched to a gene: 9. Germline lookup yields CDR1 SGHTA and CDR2 FQGNSA. This CDR3 comprises 15 residues. The CDR3 spells CASSLESSGGRRQYF. The CDR3 bases are TGTGCCAGCAGCTTAGAGTCTAGCGGGGGTAGGAGGCAGTATTTT.

V gene TRBV28 combines with J gene TRBJ2-7, with TRBD2 matching 13 bases. The trim removed 4 bases at V and 4 bases at J, leaving 4 bases unmatched. Germline values: CDR1 MDHEN, CDR2 SYDVKM. The CDR3 sequence is 15 residues long. For the CDR3, the DNA is TGTGCCAGCAGTTCCGGGACTAGCGGGATATACGAGCAGTACTTC. Its translation: CASSSGTSGIYEQYF.

The genes are TRBV19 and TRBJ1-6; 10 bases agree with TRBD1. This CDR3 contains 15 residues. Germline CDR1 is LNHDA and CDR2 is SQIVND (reference sequence). After removal of 3 bases from V and 7 bases from J, the junction contained 3 bases not matched to a gene. Here the CDR3 DNA reads TGTGCCAGTAGTATCCGGGGACAGGGGAATTCACCCCTCCACTTT. This codes for CASSIRGQGNSPLHF.

The gene calls are TRBV9 and TRBJ2-7, with 10 nucleotides matching TRBD2. The CDR3 consists of 15 residues. J gave up 6 bases and V 1 base, and 7 bases lay outside the gene matches. Looked up from germline, CDR1 is SGDLS and CDR2 is YYNGEE. CDR3 in DNA: TGTGCCAGCAGCGTAACAGCGGGAGGGCCGGGCGAGCAGTACTTC. It specifies CASSVTAGGPGEQYF.